The present T cell receptor (beta chain) was sequenced within a study of cytomegalovirus exposure and HLA in healthy donors. Study-level results: Among immune exposure information, only CMV serostatus was available.

The study ran its PCR with 60 Vbeta and 13 Jbeta primers. Method: immunoSEQ multiplex PCR; TCRdb's copy keeps in-frame clones and lacks some. The sample lists approximately 150,000 clones, approximately 78% occurring once. The CDR3 extends over 14 amino acids. Germline V gene sequence: CDR1 SGHRS, CDR2 YFSETQ. Unmatched junction bases numbered 5, after V lost 4 bases and J lost 3 bases. Details on this clone: Its antigen is undetermined.

The chain uses TRBV5-1 and TRBJ2-3; TRBD2 matches at 7 bases. The receptor's source is a man aged 18 to 30 in good health and CMV-seropositive. What was sequenced was PBMCs. Here the CDR3 DNA reads TGCGCCAGCAGCGGGGGAGGGCCTACAGATACGCAGTATTTT. Amino acids: CASSGGGPTDTQYF.